The 24 T cell receptor beta chains below were found in one sample sequenced in a study of blood T cell repertoires in COVID-19. Libraries were prepared by immunoSEQ multiplex PCR; TCRdb keeps only in-frame clonotypes and omits some of them. The repertoire holds approximately 270,000 clones, with approximately 90% as singletons. Sequenced material: peripheral blood. All receptors derive from a man between 25 and 39 years old with acute or convalescent COVID-19.

The chain carries TRBV3-1 (or the pseudogene TRBV3-2) and TRBJ1-1; D remains unclear. Germline CDR1 and CDR2: LGHDT and YNNKEL (reference sequence). Trimming removed 3 bases at V and 3 bases at J, with 8 bases between. The length of the CDR3 is 13 residues. The CDR3 bases are TGTGCCAGCAGCCATGTCCCGGACACTGAAGCTTTCTTT. Protein sequence: CASSHVPDTEAFF.

This clone was detected once. This chain connects TRBV5-1 to TRBJ2-4; 7 bases agree with TRBD1. Germline V lookup: CDR1 SGHRS, CDR2 YFSETQ. The CDR3 has 14 amino acids. With V trimmed by 2 bases and J by 6 bases, 5 bases remained unmatched. As DNA, the CDR3 is TGCGCCAGCAGCTTACCAGACAGGGCAAACATTCAGTACTTC. Its protein product is CASSLPDRANIQYF.

This clone has only one observation. The CDR3 loop is CASSWGQNYGYTF. The CDR3 coding sequence is TGTGCCAGCAGTTGGGGGCAGAACTATGGCTACACCTTC. The gene calls are TRBV28 and TRBJ1-2; possibly TRBD1 for D (6 bases). CDR3 size: 13 residues. Germline CDR1 and CDR2: MDHEN and SYDVKM. V was clipped by 4 bases and J by 2 bases, with 8 bases between them.

V and J are TRBV6-6 and TRBJ2-7, with 10 bases identical to TRBD1. This CDR3 spans 15 amino acids. CDR1 and CDR2 (germline): MNHNY, SVGAGI (reference sequence). The trim removed 5 bases at V and 5 bases at J, leaving 9 bases unmatched. The DNA of the CDR3 is TGTGCCAGCAGTGACCGGGACAGGGGAGGTGACGAGCAGTACTTC. It translates to CASSDRDRGGDEQYF.

The gene calls are TRBV11-2 and TRBJ1-6, with 7 bases identical to TRBD1. The germline CDR1 and CDR2 sequences are SGHAT and FQNNGV. The CDR3 has 15 residues. V was clipped by 4 bases and J by 7 bases; unmatched bases: 7. CDR3 DNA sequence: TGTGCCAGCAGCTCCCGGACAGGAGAGAATTCACCCCTCCACTTT. Its protein product is CASSSRTGENSPLHF.

The rearrangement links TRBV3-1 (or the pseudogene TRBV3-2) to TRBJ1-1; D not resolved. Germline CDR1 and CDR2: LGHDT and YNNKEL (reference sequence). Between the trimmed V and J ends, which lost 3 bases and 3 bases, there was a span of 8 bases. CDR3 length equals 13 residues. The CDR3 region is CASSHNLDTEAFF. The CDR3 DNA follows: TGTGCCAGCAGCCATAACCTAGACACTGAAGCTTTCTTT.

The V call is TRBV19, the J call TRBJ1-4, with a possible D match to TRBD1 (5 bases). V lost 1 base, J lost 8 bases, and 8 bases lay in between. From germline, CDR1 is LNHDA and CDR2 SQIVND (reference sequence). The CDR3 consists of 13 residues. DNA for the CDR3: TGTGCCAGTAGTATAGTTCCAGGGGAAAAACTGTTTTTT. It is translated as CASSIVPGEKLFF.

The chain combines TRBV19 with TRBJ1-1; possibly TRBD1 for D (6 bases). V dropped 8 bases and J dropped 0 bases, with 10 bases sitting between them. This CDR3 spans 13 amino acids. Germline loops: CDR1 LNHDA, CDR2 SQIVND (reference sequence). This CDR3 reads CASADSLNTEAFF. CDR3 in DNA: TGTGCCAGTGCGGACAGTTTGAACACTGAAGCTTTCTTT.

The rearrangement uses TRBV6-2 or TRBV6-3 and TRBJ1-1, with D perhaps TRBD1 (6 bases). The germline CDR1 and CDR2 sequences are MNHEY and SVGEGT. CDR3 size: 14 residues. Trimming stripped 5 bases from V and 10 bases from J, with 20 bases between. The CDR3 sequence: CASSPRTVNPVAFF. The DNA of the CDR3 is TGTGCCAGCAGTCCACGGACAGTAAATCCAGTAGCTTTCTTT.

The chain is built from TRBV28 and TRBJ2-4; 9 nucleotides align to TRBD2. This CDR3 comprises 15 residues. V lost 8 bases to trimming and J lost 1 base; unmatched junction nucleotides: 6. Germline CDR1 MDHEN, CDR2 SYDVKM. In DNA, the CDR3 is TGTGCCAGCCGTGTAGCGGGGGCCGCCAAAAACATTCAGTACTTC. The encoded protein is CASRVAGAAKNIQYF.

This clone was seen repeatedly, ten times or more. This chain uses TRBV6-5 with TRBJ1-2, with 9 bases aligning to TRBD1. CDR3 size: 15 residues. The germline V gene encodes CDR1 MNHEY and CDR2 SVGAGI. V was pared by 6 bases and J by 6 bases, with 11 bases of the junction left unmatched. CDR3 in DNA: TGTGCCAGCAGAGCGGCTGGGACAGGGTCTGATGGCTACACCTTC. It is translated as CASRAAGTGSDGYTF.

The chain's CDR3 is CASSQDYYRHDSYNEQFF. CDR3 nucleotides: TGTGCCAGCAGCCAAGACTATTACAGGCATGATTCCTACAATGAGCAGTTCTTC. This rearrangement joins TRBV3-1 (or the pseudogene TRBV3-2) to TRBJ2-1, with a weak D call TRBD1 (5 bases). Trimming cost V 0 bases and J 1 base, with 16 bases left between them. The CDR3 is made up of 18 amino acids. Germline V CDR1 and CDR2: LGHDT, YNNKEL (reference sequence).

The rearrangement links TRBV28 to TRBJ2-1; D gene ambiguous. The germline V and J ends were trimmed by 3 bases and 10 bases, with 4 bases remaining between them. Looked up from germline, CDR1 is MDHEN and CDR2 is SYDVKM. The CDR3 is made up of 10 amino acids. The CDR3 reads CASSFREQFF. For the CDR3, the DNA is TGTGCCAGCAGTTTTCGGGAGCAGTTCTTC.

The V gene is TRBV6-5, the J gene TRBJ2-5; 9 bases fit TRBD1. CDR1 MNHEY and CDR2 SVGAGI come from the germline V gene. The CDR3 covers 14 residues. Trimming at V came to 6 bases and at J to 6 bases, leaving 8 bases not matched to a gene. CDR3: CASSARGQGKTQYF. Written as DNA, the CDR3 is TGTGCCAGCAGCGCTAGGGGACAGGGAAAGACCCAGTACTTC.

The chain combines TRBV6-6 with TRBJ2-7, with D possibly matching TRBD2 (6 bases). Looked up from germline, CDR1 is MNHNY and CDR2 is SVGAGI (reference sequence). The germline V and J ends were trimmed by 4 bases and 3 bases, with 7 bases remaining between them. The CDR3 is made up of 12 amino acids. The CDR3 region has the DNA TGTGCCAGCAGTTTGCGGGACTACGAGCAGTACTTC. This gives the protein CASSLRDYEQYF.

V is TRBV19 and J is TRBJ1-5, with 10 bases lining up with TRBD1. The CDR3 length is 15 residues. From germline, CDR1 is LNHDA and CDR2 SQIVND (reference sequence). V shed 5 bases, J shed 1 base, and the junction held 2 bases outside the gene matches. CDR3 in DNA: TGTGCCAGTAGTGCGGGACAGGGGAGCAATCAGCCCCAGCATTTT. Translated, it gives CASSAGQGSNQPQHF.

The gene calls are TRBV6-1 and TRBJ1-3; perhaps TRBD1 as D (6 bases). Trimming removed 3 bases at V and 2 bases at J, with 11 bases between. The CDR3 totals 15 residues. The germline gives CDR1 MNHNS, CDR2 SASEGT. Here the CDR3 DNA reads TGTGCCAGCAGTGATTACAGGGTCGCTGGAAACACCATATATTTT. Protein: CASSDYRVAGNTIYF.

This clone has a single count. V gene TRBV2 combines with J gene TRBJ2-7; 8 bases are shared with TRBD2. In germline, CDR1 is SNHLY, CDR2 FYNNEI. The trim removed 2 bases at V and 6 bases at J, leaving 6 bases unmatched. The length of the CDR3 is 14 residues. CDR3 residues: CASSEQAGATEQYF. The CDR3 DNA reads as TGTGCCAGCAGTGAACAAGCGGGAGCGACCGAGCAGTACTTC.

The chain joins TRBV6-5 to TRBJ1-3; 7 bases map to TRBD1. Trimming took 11 bases from V and 2 from J; bases not matched to a gene: 6. The CDR3 is 13 amino acids. Germline V gene data show CDR1 as MNHEY and CDR2 as SVGAGI. CDR3 nucleotide sequence: TGTGCCGCCCAGACAGGGACTGGAAACACCATATATTTT. Encoded protein: CAAQTGTGNTIYF.

This chain connects TRBV27 to TRBJ1-5; TRBD1 is a possible D gene (5 bases). Germline loops: CDR1 MNHEY, CDR2 SMNVEV (reference sequence). The CDR3 runs 16 residues. Trimming left V 8 bases short and J 2 bases short, with 19 bases between. The DNA of the CDR3 is TGTGCCAGCTCAAGCGGGGACCTGACCCGCAATCAGCCCCAGCATTTT. Translated: CASSSGDLTRNQPQHF.

The rearrangement links TRBV13 to TRBJ1-6; unclear D gene. Germline V CDR1 and CDR2: PRHDT, FYEKMQ (reference sequence). Trimming took 2 bases from V and 5 from J, leaving 7 bases between them. This CDR3 is 14 amino acids long. The CDR3 DNA sequence: TGTGCCAGCAGCTTATCGTCAGATAATTCACCCCTCCACTTT. As protein: CASSLSSDNSPLHF.

This clone was detected once. The chain carries TRBV7-9 and TRBJ2-3; D is unresolved. The CDR3 spans 13 residues. V gave up 5 bases and J gave up 5 bases, with 11 bases separating them. Germline lookup yields CDR1 SEHNR and CDR2 FQNEAQ (reference sequence). CDR3 residues: CASSQELEDTQYF. CDR3 nucleotide sequence: TGTGCCAGCAGCCAAGAGTTAGAAGATACGCAGTATTTT.

J is TRBJ2-1 and V is TRBV4-2; possibly TRBD1 for D (6 bases). Trimming cost V 1 base and J 0 bases, with 10 bases left between them. CDR1 is LGHNA and CDR2 is YNFKEQ in the germline V gene. The CDR3 is 16 amino acids. For the CDR3, the DNA is TGTGCCAGCAGCCAAGGGGACATCCGCTCCTACAATGAGCAGTTCTTC. Amino acids: CASSQGDIRSYNEQFF.

The rearrangement joins TRBV14 to TRBJ2-1; D is undetermined. The CDR3 length is 16 residues. Trimming cost V 0 bases and J 10 bases, with 19 bases left between them. Germline V lookup: CDR1 SGHDN, CDR2 FVKESK. The CDR3 here is CASSQEFPGRLPEQFF. CDR3 coding DNA: TGTGCCAGCAGCCAAGAATTTCCTGGGCGTCTGCCGGAGCAGTTCTTC. Looking up the rest from reference TRBV14 and TRBJ2-1 gives the full variable domain: EAGVTQFPSHSVIEKGQTVTLRCDPISGHDNLYWYRRVMGKEIKFLLHFVKESKQDESGMPNNRFLAERTGGTYSTLKVQPAELEDSGVYFCASSQEFPGRLPEQFFGPGTRLTVL.